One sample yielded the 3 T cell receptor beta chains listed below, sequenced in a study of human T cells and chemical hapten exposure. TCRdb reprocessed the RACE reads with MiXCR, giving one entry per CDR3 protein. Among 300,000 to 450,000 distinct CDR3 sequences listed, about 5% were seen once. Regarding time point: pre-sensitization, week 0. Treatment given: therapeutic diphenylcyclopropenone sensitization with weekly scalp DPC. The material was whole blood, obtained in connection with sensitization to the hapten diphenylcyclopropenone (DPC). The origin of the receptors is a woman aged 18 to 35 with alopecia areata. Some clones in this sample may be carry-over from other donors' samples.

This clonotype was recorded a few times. The CDR3 bases are TGTGCCAGCATTTATGCGGGGGGACGCACAGATACGCAGTATTTT. Translated: CASIYAGGRTDTQYF. V and J are TRBV28 and TRBJ2-3, with TRBD2 identical over 8 bases. Germline CDR1 is MDHEN and CDR2 is SYDVKM. This CDR3 is 15 amino acids long. Trimming removed 7 bases from V and 1 base from J; junction bases left unmatched: 7.

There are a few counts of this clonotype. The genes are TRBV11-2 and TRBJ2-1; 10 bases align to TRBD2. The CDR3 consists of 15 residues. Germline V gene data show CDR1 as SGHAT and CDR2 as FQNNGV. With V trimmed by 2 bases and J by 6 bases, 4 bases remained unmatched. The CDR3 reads CASSLSGGAPNEQFF. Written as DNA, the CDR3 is TGTGCCAGCAGCTTAAGCGGGGGGGCCCCCAATGAGCAGTTCTTC.

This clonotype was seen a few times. CDR3 loop: CSAEDSAADTEAFF. In DNA, the CDR3 is TGCAGTGCTGAGGACTCCGCAGCAGACACTGAAGCTTTCTTT. The chain carries TRBV20-1 and TRBJ1-1; no clear D gene. Trimming took 5 bases from V and 3 from J, leaving 16 bases between them. The CDR3 is 14 amino acids. CDR1 and CDR2 (germline): DFQATT, SNEGSKA (reference sequence).